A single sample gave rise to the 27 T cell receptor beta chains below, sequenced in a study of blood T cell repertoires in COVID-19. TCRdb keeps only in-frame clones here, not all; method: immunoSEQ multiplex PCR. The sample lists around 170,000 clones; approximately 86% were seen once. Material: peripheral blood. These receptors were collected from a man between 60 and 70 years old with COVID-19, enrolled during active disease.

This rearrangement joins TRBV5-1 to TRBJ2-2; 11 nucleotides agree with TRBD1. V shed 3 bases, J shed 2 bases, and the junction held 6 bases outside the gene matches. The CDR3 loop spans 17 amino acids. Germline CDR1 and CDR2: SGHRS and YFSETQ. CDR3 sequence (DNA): TGCGCCAGCAGCTCGGGGCGGACAGGGGGCAACACCGGGGAGCTGTTTTTT. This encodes CASSSGRTGGNTGELFF.

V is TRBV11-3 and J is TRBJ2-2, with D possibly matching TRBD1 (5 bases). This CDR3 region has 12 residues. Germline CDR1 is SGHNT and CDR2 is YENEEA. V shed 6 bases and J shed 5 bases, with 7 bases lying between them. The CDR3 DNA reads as TGTGCCAGCAGAGGGGAAACCGGGGAGCTGTTTTTT. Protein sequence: CASRGETGELFF.

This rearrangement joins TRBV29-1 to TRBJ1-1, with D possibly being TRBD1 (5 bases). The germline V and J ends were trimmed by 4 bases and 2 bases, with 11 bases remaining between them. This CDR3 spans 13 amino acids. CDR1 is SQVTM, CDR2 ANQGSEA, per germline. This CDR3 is CSVASQGNTEAFF. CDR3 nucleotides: TGCAGCGTTGCATCCCAGGGAAACACTGAAGCTTTCTTT.

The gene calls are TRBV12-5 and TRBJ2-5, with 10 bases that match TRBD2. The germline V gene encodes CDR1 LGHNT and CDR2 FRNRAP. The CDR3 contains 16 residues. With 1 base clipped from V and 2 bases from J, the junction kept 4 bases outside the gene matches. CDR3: CASGLAGTSAQETQYF. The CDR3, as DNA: TGTGCTAGTGGTTTGGCCGGGACTAGCGCTCAAGAGACCCAGTACTTC.

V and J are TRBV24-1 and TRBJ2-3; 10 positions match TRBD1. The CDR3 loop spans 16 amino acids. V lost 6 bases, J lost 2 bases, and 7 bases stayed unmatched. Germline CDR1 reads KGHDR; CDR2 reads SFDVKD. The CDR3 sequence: CATSPGTGVPTDTQYF. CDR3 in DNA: TGTGCCACCAGTCCCGGGACAGGGGTACCCACAGATACGCAGTATTTT.

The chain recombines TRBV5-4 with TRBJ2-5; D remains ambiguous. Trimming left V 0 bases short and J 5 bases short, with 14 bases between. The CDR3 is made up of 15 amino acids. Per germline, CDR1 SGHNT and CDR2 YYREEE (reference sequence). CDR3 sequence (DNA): TGTGCCAGCAGCTTGGCCCAAGACATTAGGGAGACCCAGTACTTC. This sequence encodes CASSLAQDIRETQYF.

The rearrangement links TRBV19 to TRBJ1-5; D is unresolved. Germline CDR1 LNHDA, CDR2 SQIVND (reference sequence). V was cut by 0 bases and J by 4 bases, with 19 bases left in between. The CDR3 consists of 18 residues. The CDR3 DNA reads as TGTGCCAGTAGTATAGAAAAAAAGGGCCGACGGGGAAATCAGCCCCAGCATTTT. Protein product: CASSIEKKGRRGNQPQHF. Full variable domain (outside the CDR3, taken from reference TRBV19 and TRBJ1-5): DGGITQSPKYLFRKEGQNVTLSCEQNLNHDAMYWYRQDPGQGLRLIYYSQIVNDFQKGDIAEGYSVSREKKESFPLTVTSAQKNPTAFYLCASSIEKKGRRGNQPQHFGDGTRLSIL.

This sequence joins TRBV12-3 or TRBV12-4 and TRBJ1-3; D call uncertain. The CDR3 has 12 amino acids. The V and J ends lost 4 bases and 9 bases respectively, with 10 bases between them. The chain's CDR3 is CASSSPGGTIYF. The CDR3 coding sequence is TGTGCCAGCAGTTCCCCGGGTGGCACCATATATTTT.

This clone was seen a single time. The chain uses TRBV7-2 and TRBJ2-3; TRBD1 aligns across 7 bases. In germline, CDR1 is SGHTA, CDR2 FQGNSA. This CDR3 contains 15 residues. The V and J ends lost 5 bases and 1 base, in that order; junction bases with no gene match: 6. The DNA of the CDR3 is TGTGCCAGCAGCACGGGACAGCTAGGCACAGATACGCAGTATTTT. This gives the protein CASSTGQLGTDTQYF.

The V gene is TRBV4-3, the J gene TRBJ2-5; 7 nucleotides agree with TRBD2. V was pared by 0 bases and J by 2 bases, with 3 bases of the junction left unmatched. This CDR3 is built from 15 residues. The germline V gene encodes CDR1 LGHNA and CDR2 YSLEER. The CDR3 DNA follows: TGCGCCAGCAGCCAAGAGGCGGGAGTTCAAGAGACCCAGTACTTC. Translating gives CASSQEAGVQETQYF.

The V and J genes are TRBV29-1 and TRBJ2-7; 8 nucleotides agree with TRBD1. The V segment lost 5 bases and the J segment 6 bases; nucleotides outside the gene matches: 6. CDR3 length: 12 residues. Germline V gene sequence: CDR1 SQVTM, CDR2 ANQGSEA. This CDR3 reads CSVTGTGGEQYF. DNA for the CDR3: TGCAGCGTTACCGGGACAGGAGGCGAGCAGTACTTC.

Here the CDR3 reads CAISESQIDEQYF. The CDR3 DNA reads TGTGCCATCAGTGAGTCCCAAATAGACGAGCAGTACTTC. This rearrangement joins TRBV10-3 to TRBJ2-7; the D is unclear. V lost 0 bases to trimming and J lost 5 bases, with 8 bases between them. The CDR3 runs to 13 residues. Germline V lookup: CDR1 ENHRY, CDR2 SYGVKD.

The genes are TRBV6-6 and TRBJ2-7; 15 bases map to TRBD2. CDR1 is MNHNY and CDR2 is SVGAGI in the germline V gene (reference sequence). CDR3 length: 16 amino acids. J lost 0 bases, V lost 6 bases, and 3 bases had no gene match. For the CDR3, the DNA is TGTGCCAGCAGGGGACTAGCGGGAGGTAGCTCCTACGAGCAGTACTTC. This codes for CASRGLAGGSSYEQYF.

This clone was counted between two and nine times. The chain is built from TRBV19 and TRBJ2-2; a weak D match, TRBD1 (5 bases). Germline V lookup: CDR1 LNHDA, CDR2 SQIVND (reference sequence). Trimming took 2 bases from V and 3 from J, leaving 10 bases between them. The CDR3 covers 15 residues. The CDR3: CASSIRRAYTGELFF. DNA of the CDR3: TGTGCCAGTAGTATACGCAGGGCCTACACCGGGGAGCTGTTTTTT.

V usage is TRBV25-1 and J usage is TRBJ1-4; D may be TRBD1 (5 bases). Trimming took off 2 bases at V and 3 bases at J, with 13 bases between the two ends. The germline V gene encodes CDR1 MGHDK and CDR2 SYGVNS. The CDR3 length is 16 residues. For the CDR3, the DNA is TGTGCCAGCAGTGAACTTCGGGGGATCTCTAATGAAAAACTGTTTTTT. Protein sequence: CASSELRGISNEKLFF.

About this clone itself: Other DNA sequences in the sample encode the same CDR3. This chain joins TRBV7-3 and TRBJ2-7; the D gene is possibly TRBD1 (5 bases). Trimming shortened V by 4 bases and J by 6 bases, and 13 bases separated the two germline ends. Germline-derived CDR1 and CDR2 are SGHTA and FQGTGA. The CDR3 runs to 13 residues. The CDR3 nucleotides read TGTGCCAGCAGCTCGCAGGGTGTAGGCGAGCAGTACTTC. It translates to CASSSQGVGEQYF.

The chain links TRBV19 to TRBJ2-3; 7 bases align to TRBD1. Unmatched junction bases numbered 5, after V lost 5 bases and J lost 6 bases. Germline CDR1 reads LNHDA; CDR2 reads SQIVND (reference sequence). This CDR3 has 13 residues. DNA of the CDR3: TGTGCCAGTAGTCAACAACAGGGGGATACGCAGTATTTT. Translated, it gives CASSQQQGDTQYF.

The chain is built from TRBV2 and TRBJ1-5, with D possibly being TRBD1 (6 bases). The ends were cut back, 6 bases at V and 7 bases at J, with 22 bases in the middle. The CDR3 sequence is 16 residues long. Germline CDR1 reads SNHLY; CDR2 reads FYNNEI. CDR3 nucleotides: TGTGCCAGCAGCGCAACGGGGGGCGCCCAGGGCCAGCCCCAGCATTTT. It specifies CASSATGGAQGQPQHF.

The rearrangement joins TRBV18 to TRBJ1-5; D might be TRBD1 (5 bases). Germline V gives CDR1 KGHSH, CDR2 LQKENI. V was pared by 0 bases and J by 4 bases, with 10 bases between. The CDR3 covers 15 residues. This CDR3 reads CASSPPGVRNQPQHF. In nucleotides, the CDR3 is TGTGCCAGCTCACCACCAGGGGTGAGGAATCAGCCCCAGCATTTT.

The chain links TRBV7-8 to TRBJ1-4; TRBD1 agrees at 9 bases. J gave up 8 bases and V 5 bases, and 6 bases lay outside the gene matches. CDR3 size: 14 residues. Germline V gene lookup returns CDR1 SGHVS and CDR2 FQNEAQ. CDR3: CASSMGTGWEKLFF. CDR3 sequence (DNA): TGTGCCAGCAGCATGGGGACAGGGTGGGAAAAACTGTTTTTT. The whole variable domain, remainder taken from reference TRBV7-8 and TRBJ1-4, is GAGVSQSPRYKVAKRGQDVALRCDPISGHVSLFWYQQALGQGPEFLTYFQNEAQLDKSGLPSDRFFAERPEGSVSTLKIQRTQQEDSAVYLCASSMGTGWEKLFFGSGTQLSVL.

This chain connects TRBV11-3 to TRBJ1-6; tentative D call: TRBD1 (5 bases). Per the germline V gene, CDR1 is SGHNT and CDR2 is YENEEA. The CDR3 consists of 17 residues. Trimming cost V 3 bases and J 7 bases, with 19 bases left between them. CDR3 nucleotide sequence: TGTGCCAGCAGCTTTAGTCCCGGCAGACAGAAGAATTCACCCCTCCACTTT. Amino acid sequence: CASSFSPGRQKNSPLHF.

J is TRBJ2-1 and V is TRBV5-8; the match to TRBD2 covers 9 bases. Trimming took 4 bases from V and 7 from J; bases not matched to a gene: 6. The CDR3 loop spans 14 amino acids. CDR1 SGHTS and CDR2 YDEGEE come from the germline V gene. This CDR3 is CASSLRTSENEQFF. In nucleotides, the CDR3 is TGTGCCAGCAGCCTCCGGACTAGCGAAAATGAGCAGTTCTTC.

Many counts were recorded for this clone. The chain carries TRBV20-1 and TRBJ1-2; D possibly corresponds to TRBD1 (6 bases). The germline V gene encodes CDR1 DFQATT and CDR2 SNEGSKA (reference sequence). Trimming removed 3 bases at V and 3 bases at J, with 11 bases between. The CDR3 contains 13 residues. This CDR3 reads CSASTGIYYGYTF. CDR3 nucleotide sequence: TGCAGTGCTAGTACAGGGATATACTATGGCTACACCTTC.

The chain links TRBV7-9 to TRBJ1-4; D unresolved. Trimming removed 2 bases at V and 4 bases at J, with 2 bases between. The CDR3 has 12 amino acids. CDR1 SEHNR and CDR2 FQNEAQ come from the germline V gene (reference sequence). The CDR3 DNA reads TGTGCCAGCAGCTTATATAATGAAAAACTGTTTTTT. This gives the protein CASSLYNEKLFF.

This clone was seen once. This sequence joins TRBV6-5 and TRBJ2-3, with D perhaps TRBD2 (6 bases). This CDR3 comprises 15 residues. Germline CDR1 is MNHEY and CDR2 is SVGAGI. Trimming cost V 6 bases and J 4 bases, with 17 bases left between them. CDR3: CASSSLGGGADTQYF. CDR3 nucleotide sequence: TGTGCCAGCAGCTCCCTTGGCGGAGGGGCAGATACGCAGTATTTT.

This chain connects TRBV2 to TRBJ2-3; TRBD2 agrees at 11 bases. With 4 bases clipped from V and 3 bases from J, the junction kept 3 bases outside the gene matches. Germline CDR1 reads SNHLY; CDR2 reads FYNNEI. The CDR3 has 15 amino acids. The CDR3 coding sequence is TGTGCCAGCAGTGGACTAGCGGGGAGAACAGATACGCAGTATTTT. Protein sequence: CASSGLAGRTDTQYF.

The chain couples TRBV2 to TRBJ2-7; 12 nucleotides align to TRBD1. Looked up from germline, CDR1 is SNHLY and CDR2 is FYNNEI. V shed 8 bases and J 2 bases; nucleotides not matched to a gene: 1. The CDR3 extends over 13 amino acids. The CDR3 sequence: CASGDRGPYEQYF. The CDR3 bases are TGTGCCAGCGGGGACAGGGGGCCCTACGAGCAGTACTTC.